Detailed here is one T cell receptor beta chain. Clones were sequenced by immunoSEQ multiplex PCR, and TCRdb holds only the in-frame ones, with some missing. The sample contains 100,000 to 120,000 clones, approximately 85% of which appear only once. The CDR3 covers 14 residues. CDR1 SGHRS and CDR2 YFSETQ come from the germline V gene. Trimming removed 0 bases at V and 0 bases at J, with 6 bases between. This specimen belongs to a study of blood T cell repertoires in COVID-19. About the research overall: From the United States, Italy and Spain came samples of acute and convalescent COVID-19. From T cells, B-cell-depleted T cells, or PBMCs came the material, which was cDNA or gDNA.

The J gene is TRBJ2-5, the V gene TRBV5-1; D gene unclear. This TCR was sampled from an older woman with acute or convalescent COVID-19. Material: peripheral blood. CDR3 nucleotide sequence: TGCGCCAGCAGCTTGGTTAGTTACCAAGAGACCCAGTACTTC. It is translated as CASSLVSYQETQYF.